This is a list of T cell receptor beta chains from one sample in a study of shared clonotypes between healthy human individuals. Some clones are missing from TCRdb's copy, which holds only in-frame ones; the method was immunoSEQ multiplex PCR. In the table there are 1,100,000 or so clones, around 78% of which are singletons. The sample comprised memory CD4+ T cells from PBMCs. These receptors were taken from a man in his late teens or twenties in good health. Some clones in this sample may be carry-over from other donors' samples. Each CDR3 is given with its conserved first and last residue. Each record gives: CDR3 length, clone size, D gene, V gene, J gene, CDR3 protein, CDR3 DNA. The D gene is left open where the match is weak. Clone size appears in some rows only: once, few, many, or a class for an expanded clone.

16	NA	TRBD2	TRBV6-6	TRBJ2-5	CASSYSNAGGGETQYF	TGTGCCAGCAGTTACTCGAACGCGGGAGGCGGAGAGACCCAGTACTTC
13	many	NA	TRBV28	TRBJ1-1	CASIPGGVPEAFF	TGTGCCAGCATCCCTGGGGGGGTTCCTGAAGCTTTCTTT
15	NA	TRBD2	TRBV18	TRBJ2-5	CASSPGLAAQETQYF	TGTGCCAGCTCACCCGGACTAGCGGCTCAAGAGACCCAGTACTTC
13	few	TRBD1	TRBV5-4	TRBJ1-5	CASSVQGTQPQHF	TGTGCCAGCAGCGTACAGGGGACTCAGCCCCAGCATTTT
13	NA	NA	TRBV7-2	TRBJ2-3	CASRSGASDTQYF	TGTGCCAGCAGGTCCGGTGCCTCAGATACGCAGTATTTT
15	NA	NA	TRBV12-5	TRBJ2-1	CASGLVQPVGYEQFF	TGTGCTAGTGGTTTGGTACAGCCCGTCGGGTATGAGCAGTTCTTC
13	few	NA	TRBV27	TRBJ2-7	CASRRQLPYEQYF	TGTGCCAGCAGAAGACAGCTACCCTACGAGCAGTACTTC
13	NA	NA	TRBV28	TRBJ1-6	CASDGLNNSPLHF	TGTGCCAGCGACGGGCTTAATAATTCACCCCTCCACTTT
15	NA	TRBD1	TRBV7-3	TRBJ2-3	CASSLSGGRGDTQYF	TGTGCCAGCAGCTTAAGTGGGGGCAGGGGGGATACGCAGTATTTT
13	NA	NA	TRBV5-1	TRBJ2-3	CASSLEGFDTQYF	TGCGCCAGCAGCTTGGAGGGGTTTGATACGCAGTATTTT
16	NA	NA	TRBV27	TRBJ2-1	CASSQGQLRSYNEQFF	TGTGCCAGCAGCCAAGGACAGCTCCGCTCCTACAATGAGCAGTTCTTC
16	NA	TRBD1	TRBV19	TRBJ2-5	CASSTETGERRETQYF	TGTGCCAGTAGTACCGAGACAGGGGAGAGAAGAGAGACCCAGTACTTC
15	NA	TRBD1	TRBV5-6	TRBJ2-1	CASSFQDRGYNEQFF	TGTGCCAGCAGCTTTCAGGACAGGGGCTACAATGAGCAGTTCTTC
16	many	NA	TRBV27	TRBJ2-7	CASSLGSDLAGYEQYF	TGTGCCAGCAGTTTAGGGTCCGACTTAGCAGGTTACGAGCAGTACTTC
11	NA	NA	TRBV6-1	TRBJ2-5	CAGAGWETQYF	TGTGCCGGCGCAGGTTGGGAGACCCAGTACTTC
12	once	NA	TRBV28	TRBJ2-3	CASSFLTDTQYF	TGTGCCAGCAGTTTCCTCACAGATACGCAGTATTTT
13	NA	NA	TRBV2	TRBJ2-3	CASRQGSTDTQYF	TGTGCCAGCAGACAGGGAAGCACAGATACGCAGTATTTT
15	NA	NA	TRBV5-1	TRBJ1-1	CASSFKDGLNTEAFF	TGCGCCAGCAGCTTCAAGGACGGCCTGAACACTGAAGCTTTCTTT
13	few	NA	TRBV6-1	TRBJ2-5	CASAGYLRETQYF	TGTGCCAGCGCCGGTTATCTCAGGGAGACCCAGTACTTC
14	NA	NA	TRBV7-7	TRBJ2-5	CATAVGGDQETQYF	TGTGCCACCGCCGTGGGGGGTGACCAAGAGACCCAGTACTTC
18	NA	TRBD2	TRBV7-6	TRBJ2-4	CASSLRAGTSGSGDIQYF	TGTGCCAGCAGCTTACGGGCCGGGACTAGCGGGAGTGGAGACATTCAGTACTTC
14	NA	NA	TRBV25-1	TRBJ1-5	CASPQTPRNQPQHF	TGTGCCAGCCCTCAGACACCCCGCAATCAGCCCCAGCATTTT
12	NA	NA	TRBV2	TRBJ2-1	CASSPWLNEQFF	TGTGCCAGCAGTCCCTGGCTAAATGAGCAGTTCTTC
14	few	NA	TRBV6-6	TRBJ1-4	CASSYPGGQEKLFF	TGTGCCAGCAGTTACCCCGGGGGGCAAGAAAAACTGTTTTTT
15	few	NA	TRBV6-5	TRBJ2-5	CASTPRAGVGETQYF	TGTGCCAGCACCCCCAGGGCAGGGGTGGGAGAGACCCAGTACTTC
12	NA	NA	TRBV18	TRBJ1-1	CASSTRGTEAFF	TGTGCCAGCTCAACGCGAGGGACTGAAGCTTTCTTT
16	NA	TRBD2	TRBV5-4	TRBJ2-7	CASSPTSGSTSYEQYF	TGTGCCAGCAGCCCCACTAGCGGCTCCACCTCCTACGAGCAGTACTTC
12	NA	TRBD1	TRBV29-1	TRBJ1-1	CSVTGEWTEAFF	TGCAGCGTTACAGGGGAATGGACTGAAGCTTTCTTT
15	NA	NA	TRBV2	TRBJ2-7	CASSVRPTNSYEQYF	TGTGCCAGCAGTGTCCGCCCGACAAACTCCTACGAGCAGTACTTC
20	NA	TRBD1	TRBV4-3	TRBJ2-6	CASSQDHYRQGAAGANVLTF	TGCGCCAGCAGCCAAGATCATTATAGACAGGGGGCCGCTGGGGCCAACGTCCTGACTTTC
13	NA	TRBD1	TRBV13	TRBJ2-7	CASSGRQGEEQYF	TGTGCCAGCAGCGGGCGACAGGGGGAGGAGCAGTACTTC
13	NA	NA	TRBV4-1	TRBJ2-7	CASSQAISYEQYF	TGCGCCAGCAGCCAGGCGATCTCCTACGAGCAGTACTTC
14	few	NA	TRBV5-5	TRBJ1-4	CASSEFGSVEKLFF	TGTGCCAGCAGCGAGTTCGGGTCGGTGGAAAAACTGTTTTTT
16	once	NA	TRBV4-1	TRBJ2-1	CASSPLGMPGYNEQFF	TGCGCCAGCAGCCCCCTCGGAATGCCGGGGTACAATGAGCAGTTCTTC
13	NA	NA	TRBV7-3	TRBJ2-3	CASSVQGTDTQYF	TGTGCCAGCAGCGTACAGGGAACAGATACGCAGTATTTT
14	NA	NA	TRBV6-6	TRBJ1-5	CASSYRAQNQPQHF	TGTGCCAGCAGTTACAGGGCGCAAAATCAGCCCCAGCATTTT
16	NA	NA	TRBV12-5	TRBJ1-1	CASGLGLGPSGAEAFF	TGTGCTAGTGGTTTGGGGTTAGGGCCATCCGGGGCTGAAGCTTTCTTT
14	once	TRBD1	TRBV6-1	TRBJ1-4	CASLIPGTAEKLFF	TGTGCCAGCCTAATTCCCGGGACAGCAGAAAAACTGTTTTTT
15	NA	TRBD1	TRBV30	TRBJ2-2	CAWRRGQGGTGELFF	TGTGCCTGGAGAAGGGGACAGGGGGGAACCGGGGAGCTGTTTTTT
16	few	NA	TRBV7-6	TRBJ1-2	CASSPEGTAKLYGYTF	TGTGCCAGCAGCCCAGAGGGTACAGCAAAACTCTATGGCTACACCTTC
14	once	NA	TRBV9	TRBJ1-1	CASSVRDEGSEAFF	TGTGCCAGCAGCGTGAGGGATGAAGGAAGTGAAGCTTTCTTT
15	NA	NA	TRBV2	TRBJ1-5	CASSGGTIFPQPQHF	TGTGCCAGCAGTGGAGGTACAATCTTCCCTCAGCCCCAGCATTTT
15	NA	NA	TRBV19	TRBJ2-5	CASSMRNRPQETQYF	TGTGCCAGTAGCATGAGAAACCGTCCCCAAGAGACCCAGTACTTC
16	NA	NA	TRBV5-1	TRBJ2-7	CASSLGGSLSSYEQYF	TGCGCCAGCAGCTTGGGTGGCTCTTTGAGCTCCTACGAGCAGTACTTC
15	NA	NA	TRBV15	TRBJ2-7	CATSRDLTETYEQYF	TGTGCCACCAGCAGAGATCTGACGGAGACCTACGAGCAGTACTTC
15	NA	NA	TRBV11-2	TRBJ2-7	CASSLGGPSSYEQYF	TGTGCCAGCAGCTTAGGGGGACCGAGCTCCTACGAGCAGTACTTC
12	NA	NA	TRBV7-2	TRBJ1-1	CASSLRRHEAFF	TGTGCCAGCAGCTTAAGACGCCATGAAGCTTTCTTT
15	NA	TRBD1	TRBV2	TRBJ1-4	CASSAGTGGGEKLFF	TGTGCCAGCAGTGCCGGGACAGGGGGGGGTGAAAAACTGTTTTTT
18	NA	TRBD1	TRBV11-1	TRBJ2-5	CASSSRNAGTEIQETQYF	TGTGCCAGCAGCTCTAGGAACGCCGGGACAGAAATACAAGAGACCCAGTACTTC
15	NA	NA	TRBV11-3	TRBJ2-2	CASSLGGAGTGELFF	TGTGCCAGCAGCTTAGGGGGGGCTGGAACCGGGGAGCTGTTTTTT